One TCR beta chain is described in this entry. Its antigen remains unidentified. CDR1 MNHNS and CDR2 SASEGT come from the germline V gene. The V gene end was trimmed by 1 base and the J gene end by 2 bases; junction bases not matched to a gene: 1. The CDR3 extends over 15 amino acids. Specified treatment: roughly 19 received Ad26.COV2.S at low or high dose, single or two shots; 5 received placebo; per-sample allocation not given. Samples analyzed were those drawn on day 63 after the first vaccine or placebo injection. Profiling relied on immunoSEQ multiplex PCR, and the TCRdb table lists in-frame clones only, not all of them. The sample includes around 300,000 clones, around 88% seen only once; the top ten take under 6%. The sample originates from a study of Ad26.COV2.S vaccination and SARS-CoV-2 variants. Broader study findings: Comparable non-spike TCR breadth was observed in vaccine and placebo recipients. Placebo recipients trailed vaccine recipients in spike-specific TCR breadth.

This TCR came from a person between 18 and 65 years old who received the Ad26.COV2.S COVID-19 vaccine or a placebo. Specimen: peripheral blood, collected in a trial of Ad26.COV2.S vaccine versus placebo. This chain links TRBV6-1 with TRBJ2-3, with 9 bases matching TRBD2. The CDR3 loop reads CASSEGLADTDTQYF. For the CDR3, the DNA is TGTGCCAGCAGTGAAGGACTAGCGGACACAGATACGCAGTATTTT.